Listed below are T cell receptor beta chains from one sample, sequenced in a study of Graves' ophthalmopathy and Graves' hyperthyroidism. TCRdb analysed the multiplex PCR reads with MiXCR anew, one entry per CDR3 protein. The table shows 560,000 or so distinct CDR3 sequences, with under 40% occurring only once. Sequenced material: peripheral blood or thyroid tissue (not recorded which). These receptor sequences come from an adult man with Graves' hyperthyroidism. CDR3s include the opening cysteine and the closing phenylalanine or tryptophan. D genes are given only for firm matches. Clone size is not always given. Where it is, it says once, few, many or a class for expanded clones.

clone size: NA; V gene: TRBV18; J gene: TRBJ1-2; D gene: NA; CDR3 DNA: TGTGCCAGCTCACCAAAGGGAGAATCGGGCTACACCTTC; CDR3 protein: CASSPKGESGYTF
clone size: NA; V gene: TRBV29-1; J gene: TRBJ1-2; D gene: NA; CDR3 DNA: TGCAGCGTTCTAACACGGTACTCCTACACCTTC; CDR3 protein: CSVLTRYSYTF
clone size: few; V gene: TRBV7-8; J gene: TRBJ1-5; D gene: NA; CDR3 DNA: TGTGCCAGCAGCTACAGGGCTAATAGCAATCAGCCCCAGCATTTT; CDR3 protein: CASSYRANSNQPQHF
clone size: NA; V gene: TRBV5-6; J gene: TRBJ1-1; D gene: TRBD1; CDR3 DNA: TGTGCCAGCAGCTACCTAGGGACAGTGAACACTGAAGCTTTCTTT; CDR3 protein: CASSYLGTVNTEAFF
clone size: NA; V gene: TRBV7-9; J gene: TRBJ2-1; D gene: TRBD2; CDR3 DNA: TGTGCCAGCAGCTTAGGTGGTGGCGGGAGGGATCACAATGAGCAGTTCTTC; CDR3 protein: CASSLGGGGRDHNEQFF
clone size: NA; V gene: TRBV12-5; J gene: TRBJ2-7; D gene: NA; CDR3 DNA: TGTGCTCGCGGACCACACACCTACGAGCAGTACTTC; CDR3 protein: CARGPHTYEQYF
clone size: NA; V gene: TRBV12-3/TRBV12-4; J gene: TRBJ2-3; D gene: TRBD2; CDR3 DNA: TGTGCCAGCAGTTACGAGGCGGGAGGTTTCTCAGATACGCAGTATTTT; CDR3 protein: CASSYEAGGFSDTQYF
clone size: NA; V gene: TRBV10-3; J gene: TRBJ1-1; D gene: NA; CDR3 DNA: TGTGCCATCAGTGGTCCCCGCGGGAACACTGCAGCTTTCTTT; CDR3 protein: CAISGPRGNTAAFF
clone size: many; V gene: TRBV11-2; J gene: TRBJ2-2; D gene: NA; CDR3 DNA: TGTGCCAGCAGCTTAGTAGGGGACACCGGGGAGCTGTTTTTT; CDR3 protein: CASSLVGDTGELFF
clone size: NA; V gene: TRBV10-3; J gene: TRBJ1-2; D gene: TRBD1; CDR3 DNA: TGTGCCATCAGCGCCGGGACAGGGACCTACTATGGCTACACCTTC; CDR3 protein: CAISAGTGTYYGYTF
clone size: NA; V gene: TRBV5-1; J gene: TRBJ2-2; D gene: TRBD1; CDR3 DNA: TGCGCCAGCAGCACCGGACAGGGTGGGAACACCGGGGAGCTGTTTTTT; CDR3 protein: CASSTGQGGNTGELFF
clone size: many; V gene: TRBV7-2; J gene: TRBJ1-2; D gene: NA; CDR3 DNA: TGTGCCAGCAGCTCGGCACCCGTCAGGGACCATGGCTACACCTTC; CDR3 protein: CASSSAPVRDHGYTF
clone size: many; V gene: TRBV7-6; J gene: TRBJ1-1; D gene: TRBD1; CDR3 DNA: TGTGCCAGCAGCAGTCCAGGGGGGTTGAACACTGAAGCTTTCTTT; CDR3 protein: CASSSPGGLNTEAFF
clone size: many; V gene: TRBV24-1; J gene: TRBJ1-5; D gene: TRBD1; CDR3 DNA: TGTGCCCGACCGGGATATAGACAGGGGGCGAGCAATCAGCCCCAGCATTTT; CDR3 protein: CARPGYRQGASNQPQHF
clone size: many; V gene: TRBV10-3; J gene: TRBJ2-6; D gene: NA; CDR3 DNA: TGTGCCATCACAGGGGAGGCTGGGGCCAACGTCCTGACTTTC; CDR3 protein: CAITGEAGANVLTF
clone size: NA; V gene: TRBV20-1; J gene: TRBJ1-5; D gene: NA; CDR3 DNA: TGCAGTGCTGGAGCGCTCGGGAGGCTTCAGCCCCAGCATTTT; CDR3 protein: CSAGALGRLQPQHF
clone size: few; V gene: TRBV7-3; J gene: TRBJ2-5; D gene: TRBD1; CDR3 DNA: TGTGCCAGCAGCCGAAAAGGGGGCAGGATGGAGACCCAGTACTTC; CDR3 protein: CASSRKGGRMETQYF
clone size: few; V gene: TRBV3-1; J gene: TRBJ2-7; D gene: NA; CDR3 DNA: TGTGCCAGCAGCCAAGCGGAGACTGGGCTGGAGCAGTACTTC; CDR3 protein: CASSQAETGLEQYF
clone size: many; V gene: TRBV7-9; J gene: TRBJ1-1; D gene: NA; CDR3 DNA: TGTGCCAGCAGCTCGTCTGGGCCACGGGGTCAGGGCACTGAAGCTTTCTTT; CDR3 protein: CASSSSGPRGQGTEAFF
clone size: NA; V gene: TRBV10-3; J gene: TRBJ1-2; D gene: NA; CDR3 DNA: TGTGCCATCAGGTCCGGGTCCTATGGCTACACCTTC; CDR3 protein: CAIRSGSYGYTF
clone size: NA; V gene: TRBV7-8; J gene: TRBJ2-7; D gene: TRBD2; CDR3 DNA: TGTGCCAGCAGCTCTCGACTAGCGGTGACCTACGAGCAGTACTTC; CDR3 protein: CASSSRLAVTYEQYF
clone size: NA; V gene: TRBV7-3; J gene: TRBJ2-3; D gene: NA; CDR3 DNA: TGTGCCAGCAGCTTAACCCAATTCACAGATACGCAGTATTTT; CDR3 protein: CASSLTQFTDTQYF
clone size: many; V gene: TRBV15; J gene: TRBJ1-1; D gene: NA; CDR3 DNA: TGTGCCACCATGCACTCCGACCGGGGGCCAAACACTGAAGCTTTCTTT; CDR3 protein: CATMHSDRGPNTEAFF
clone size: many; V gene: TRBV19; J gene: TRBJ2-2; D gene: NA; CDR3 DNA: TGTGCCAGTAGTATTATGAACACCGGGGAGCTGTTTTTT; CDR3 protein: CASSIMNTGELFF
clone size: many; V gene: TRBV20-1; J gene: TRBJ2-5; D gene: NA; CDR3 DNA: TGCAGTGGTAGTGGGGAACAAGAGACCCAGTACTTC; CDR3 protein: CSGSGEQETQYF
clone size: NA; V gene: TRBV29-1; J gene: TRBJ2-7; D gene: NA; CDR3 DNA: TGCAGCGTTGTGGGGACTTACGAGCAGTACTTC; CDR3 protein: CSVVGTYEQYF
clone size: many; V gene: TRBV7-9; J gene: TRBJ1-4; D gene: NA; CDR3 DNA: TGTGCCAGCAGCTTAGGTTCCCTAGGGGGACTTAATGAAAAACTGTTTTTT; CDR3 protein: CASSLGSLGGLNEKLFF
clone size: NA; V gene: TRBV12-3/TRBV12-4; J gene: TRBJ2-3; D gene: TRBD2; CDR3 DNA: TGTGCCAGCAGTACCCTCGTCGGACTAGTATTGGATACGCAGTATTTT; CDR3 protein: CASSTLVGLVLDTQYF
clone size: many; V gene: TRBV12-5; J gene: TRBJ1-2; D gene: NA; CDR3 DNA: TGTGCTAGTGGACGCACAGGGCGCCGCGATGGCTACACCTTC; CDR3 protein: CASGRTGRRDGYTF
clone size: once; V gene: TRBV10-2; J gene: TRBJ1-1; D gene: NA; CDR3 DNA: TGCGCCAGCAGCCAAGCACAGGGAGGATTGAACGCTGAAGCTTTCTTT; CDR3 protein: CASSQAQGGLNAEAFF
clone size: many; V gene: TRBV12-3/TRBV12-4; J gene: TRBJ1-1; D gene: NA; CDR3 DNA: TGTGCCAGCAGTTTACTGGGGGATAAGAGGAAGCCTGAAGCTTTCTTT; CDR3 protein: CASSLLGDKRKPEAFF
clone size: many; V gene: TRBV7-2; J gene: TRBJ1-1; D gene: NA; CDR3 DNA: TGTGCCAGCAGCTTAGCGACGGGAAACACTGAAGCTTTCTTT; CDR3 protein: CASSLATGNTEAFF
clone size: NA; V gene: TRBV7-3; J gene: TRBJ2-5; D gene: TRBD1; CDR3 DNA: TGTGCCAGCAGCCCTCACGGGACAGGGTTGGAGACCCAGTACTTC; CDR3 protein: CASSPHGTGLETQYF
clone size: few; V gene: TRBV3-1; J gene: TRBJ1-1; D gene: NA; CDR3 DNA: TGTGCCAGCAGCCTCCGCCGGGGAGGACCGAACACTGAAGCTTTCTTT; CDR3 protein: CASSLRRGGPNTEAFF
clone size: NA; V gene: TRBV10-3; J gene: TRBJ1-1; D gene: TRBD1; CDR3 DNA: TGTGCCATCAGTGAGTCTTCGGGGACAGGGACTGAAGCTTTCTTT; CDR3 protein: CAISESSGTGTEAFF
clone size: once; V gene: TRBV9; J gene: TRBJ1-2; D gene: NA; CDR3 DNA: TGTGCCAGCAGCGGAGAGGGGTTAAAGTATGGCTACACCTTC; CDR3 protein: CASSGEGLKYGYTF
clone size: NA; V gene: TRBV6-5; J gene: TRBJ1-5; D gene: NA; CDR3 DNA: TGTGCCAGCAGACAGGAGATAATCCTTCTTAATCAGCCCCAGCATTTT; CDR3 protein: CASRQEIILLNQPQHF
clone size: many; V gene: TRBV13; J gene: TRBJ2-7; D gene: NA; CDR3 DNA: TGTGCCAGCAGCTTCTCGGAGTTCTCCTACGAGCAGTACTTC; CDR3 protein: CASSFSEFSYEQYF
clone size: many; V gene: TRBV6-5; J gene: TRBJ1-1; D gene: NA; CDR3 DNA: TGTGCCAGCAGTTACGTGGGAGGCGGCACTGAAGCTTTCTTT; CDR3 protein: CASSYVGGGTEAFF
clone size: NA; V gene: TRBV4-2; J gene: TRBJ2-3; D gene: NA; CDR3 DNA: TGTGCCAGCAGCCAAGATTTGGGAATACTCGTCACAGATACGCAGTATTTT; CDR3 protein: CASSQDLGILVTDTQYF
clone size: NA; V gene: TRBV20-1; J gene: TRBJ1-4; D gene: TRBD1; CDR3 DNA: TGCAGTGGCACGACAGGGGTTGATCGAAAACTGTTTTTT; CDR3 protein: CSGTTGVDRKLFF
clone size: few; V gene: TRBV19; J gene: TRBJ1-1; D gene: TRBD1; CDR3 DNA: TGTGCCAGTTCGGACCAGGGGGCAGGTTTGTTTCGGGCTTTCTTT; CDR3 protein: CASSDQGAGLFRAFF
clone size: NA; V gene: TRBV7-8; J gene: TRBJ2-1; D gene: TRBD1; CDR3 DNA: TGTGCCAGCAGCCGGGACAGGGGGGTCAATGAGCAGTTCTTC; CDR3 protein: CASSRDRGVNEQFF
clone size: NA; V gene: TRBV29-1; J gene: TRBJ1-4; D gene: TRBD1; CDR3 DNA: TGCAGCGTTGAGGGCAGGGGGGATGAAAAACTGTTTTTT; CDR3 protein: CSVEGRGDEKLFF
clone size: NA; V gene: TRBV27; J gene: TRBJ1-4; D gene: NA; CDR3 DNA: TGTGCCAGCAGTTCCGGGGCGGGGAAACTGTTTTTT; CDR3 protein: CASSSGAGKLFF